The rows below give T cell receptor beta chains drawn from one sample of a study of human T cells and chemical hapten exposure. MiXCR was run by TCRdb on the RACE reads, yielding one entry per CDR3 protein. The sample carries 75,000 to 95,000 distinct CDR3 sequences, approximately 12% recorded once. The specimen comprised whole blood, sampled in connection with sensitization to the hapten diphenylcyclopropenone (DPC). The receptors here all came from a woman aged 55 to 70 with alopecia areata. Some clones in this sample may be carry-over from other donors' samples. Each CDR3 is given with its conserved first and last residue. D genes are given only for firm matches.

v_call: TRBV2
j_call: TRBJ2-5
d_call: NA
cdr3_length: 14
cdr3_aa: CASSEVGLLGTQYF

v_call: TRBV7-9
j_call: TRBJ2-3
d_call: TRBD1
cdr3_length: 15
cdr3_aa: CASSLGTVSADTQYF

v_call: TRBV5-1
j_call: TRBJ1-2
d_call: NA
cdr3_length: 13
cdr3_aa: CASSSDSNYGYTF

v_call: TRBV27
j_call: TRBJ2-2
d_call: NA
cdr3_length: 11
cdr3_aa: CASSFLGELFF

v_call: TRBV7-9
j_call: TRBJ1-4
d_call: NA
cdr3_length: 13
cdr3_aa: CASSLGQYEKLFF

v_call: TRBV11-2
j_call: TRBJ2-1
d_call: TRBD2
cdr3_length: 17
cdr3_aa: CASSSQISGMSYNEQFF

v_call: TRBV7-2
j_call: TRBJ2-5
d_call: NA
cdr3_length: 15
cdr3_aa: CASSFDWDIQETQYF

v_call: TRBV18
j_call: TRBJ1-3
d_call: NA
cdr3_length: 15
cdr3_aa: CASSREQVSGNTIYF

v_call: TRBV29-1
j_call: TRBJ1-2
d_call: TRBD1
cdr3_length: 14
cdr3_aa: CSARMTGFNYGYTF

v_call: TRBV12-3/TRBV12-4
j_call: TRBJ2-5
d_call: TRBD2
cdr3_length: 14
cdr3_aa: CASSSGLAYWTQYF

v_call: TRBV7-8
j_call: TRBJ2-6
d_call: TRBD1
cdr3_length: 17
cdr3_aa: CASSPPWTGSGANVLTF

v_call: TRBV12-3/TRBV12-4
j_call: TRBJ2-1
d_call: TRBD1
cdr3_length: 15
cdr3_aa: CASSQQGLSYNEQFF

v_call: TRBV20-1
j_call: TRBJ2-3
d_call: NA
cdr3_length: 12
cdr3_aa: CSAIESTDTQYF

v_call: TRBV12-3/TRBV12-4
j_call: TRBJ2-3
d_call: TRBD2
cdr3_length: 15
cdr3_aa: CASSLAGSLTDTQYF

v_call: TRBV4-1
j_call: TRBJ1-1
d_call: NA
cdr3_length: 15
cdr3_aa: CASSQWPPRDTEAFF

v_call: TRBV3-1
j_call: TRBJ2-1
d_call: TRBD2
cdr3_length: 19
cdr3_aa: CASSSLEELAGSSYNEQFF

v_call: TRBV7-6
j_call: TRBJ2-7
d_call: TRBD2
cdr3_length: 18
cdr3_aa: CASSPSSLAGEIYYEQYF

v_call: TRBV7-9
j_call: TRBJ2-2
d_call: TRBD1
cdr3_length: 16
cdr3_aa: CASSLTWDSRTGELFF

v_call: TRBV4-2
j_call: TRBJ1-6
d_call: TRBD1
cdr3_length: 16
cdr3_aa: CASRPESGDSKSPLHF

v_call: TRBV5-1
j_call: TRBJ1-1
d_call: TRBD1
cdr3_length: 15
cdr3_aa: CASSLASWQGAEAFF

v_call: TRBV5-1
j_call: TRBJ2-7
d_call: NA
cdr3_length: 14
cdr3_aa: CASRLDSSHYEQYF

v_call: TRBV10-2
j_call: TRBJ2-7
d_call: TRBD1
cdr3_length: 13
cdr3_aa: CASEDRYSYEQYF

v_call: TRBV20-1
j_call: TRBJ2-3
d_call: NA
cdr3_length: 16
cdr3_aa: CSAYALVGMSTDTQYF

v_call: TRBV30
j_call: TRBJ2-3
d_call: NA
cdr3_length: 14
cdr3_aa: CAWSPGGGSDTQYF

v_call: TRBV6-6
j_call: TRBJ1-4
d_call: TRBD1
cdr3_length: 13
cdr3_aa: CASRTGSVEKLFF

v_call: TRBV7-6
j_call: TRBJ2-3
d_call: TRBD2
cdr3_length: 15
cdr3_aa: CVSSPGTSWVDTQYF

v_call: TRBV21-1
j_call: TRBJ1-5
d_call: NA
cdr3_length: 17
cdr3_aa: CATGGKQKIYSNQPQHF

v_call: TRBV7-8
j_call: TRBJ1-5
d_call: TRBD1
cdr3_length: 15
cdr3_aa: CASSFYRGPNQPQHF

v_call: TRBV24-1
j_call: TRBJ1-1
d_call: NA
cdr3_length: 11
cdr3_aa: CATSRGTEAFF

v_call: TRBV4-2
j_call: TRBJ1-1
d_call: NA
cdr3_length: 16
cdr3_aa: CASSQGPGNRGSEAFF

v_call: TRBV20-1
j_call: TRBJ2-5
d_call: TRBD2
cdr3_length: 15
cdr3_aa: CSAPGLAGTRETQYF

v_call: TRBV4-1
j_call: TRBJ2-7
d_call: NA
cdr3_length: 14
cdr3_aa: CASSQDAPAYEQYF

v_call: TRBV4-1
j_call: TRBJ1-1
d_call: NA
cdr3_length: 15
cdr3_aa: CASSQGRRLSTEAFF

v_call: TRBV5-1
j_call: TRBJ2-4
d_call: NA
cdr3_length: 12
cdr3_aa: CASSLGGDIQYF

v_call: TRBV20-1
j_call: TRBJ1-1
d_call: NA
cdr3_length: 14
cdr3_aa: CSARDPGVGGEAFF

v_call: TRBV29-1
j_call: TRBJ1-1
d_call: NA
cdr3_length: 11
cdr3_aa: CSVSGDTEAFF

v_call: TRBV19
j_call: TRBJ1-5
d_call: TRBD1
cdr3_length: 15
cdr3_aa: CASSFPTGENQPQHF

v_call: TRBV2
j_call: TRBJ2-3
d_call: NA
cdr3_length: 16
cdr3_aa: CASSEGQGSVADTQYF

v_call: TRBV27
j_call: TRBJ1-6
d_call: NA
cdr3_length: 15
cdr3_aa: CASSFRNPYNSPLHF

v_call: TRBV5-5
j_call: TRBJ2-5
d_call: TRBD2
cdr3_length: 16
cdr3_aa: CASSLGPAGVQETQYF

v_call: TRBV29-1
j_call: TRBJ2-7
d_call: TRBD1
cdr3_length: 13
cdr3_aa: CSVEGQGIYEQYF

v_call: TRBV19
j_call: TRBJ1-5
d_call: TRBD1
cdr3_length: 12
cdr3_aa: CASRRQGQPQHF

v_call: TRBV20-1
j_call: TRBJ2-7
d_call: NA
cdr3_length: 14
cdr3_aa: CSARPDRDSYEQYF

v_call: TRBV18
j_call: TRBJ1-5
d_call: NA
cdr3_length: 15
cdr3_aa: CASSQLRASNQPQHF

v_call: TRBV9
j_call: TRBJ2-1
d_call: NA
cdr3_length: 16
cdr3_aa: CASSVGAGMSYNEQFF

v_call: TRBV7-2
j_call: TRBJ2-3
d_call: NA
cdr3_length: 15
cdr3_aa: CASSERYYSTDTQYF

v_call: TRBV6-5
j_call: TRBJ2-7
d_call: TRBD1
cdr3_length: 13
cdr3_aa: CASRTTGSDEQYF

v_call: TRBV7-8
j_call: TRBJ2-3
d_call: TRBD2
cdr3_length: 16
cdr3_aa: CASSAYRGGLTDTQYF

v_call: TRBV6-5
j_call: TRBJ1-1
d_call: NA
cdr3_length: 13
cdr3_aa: CASSQGLNTEAFF